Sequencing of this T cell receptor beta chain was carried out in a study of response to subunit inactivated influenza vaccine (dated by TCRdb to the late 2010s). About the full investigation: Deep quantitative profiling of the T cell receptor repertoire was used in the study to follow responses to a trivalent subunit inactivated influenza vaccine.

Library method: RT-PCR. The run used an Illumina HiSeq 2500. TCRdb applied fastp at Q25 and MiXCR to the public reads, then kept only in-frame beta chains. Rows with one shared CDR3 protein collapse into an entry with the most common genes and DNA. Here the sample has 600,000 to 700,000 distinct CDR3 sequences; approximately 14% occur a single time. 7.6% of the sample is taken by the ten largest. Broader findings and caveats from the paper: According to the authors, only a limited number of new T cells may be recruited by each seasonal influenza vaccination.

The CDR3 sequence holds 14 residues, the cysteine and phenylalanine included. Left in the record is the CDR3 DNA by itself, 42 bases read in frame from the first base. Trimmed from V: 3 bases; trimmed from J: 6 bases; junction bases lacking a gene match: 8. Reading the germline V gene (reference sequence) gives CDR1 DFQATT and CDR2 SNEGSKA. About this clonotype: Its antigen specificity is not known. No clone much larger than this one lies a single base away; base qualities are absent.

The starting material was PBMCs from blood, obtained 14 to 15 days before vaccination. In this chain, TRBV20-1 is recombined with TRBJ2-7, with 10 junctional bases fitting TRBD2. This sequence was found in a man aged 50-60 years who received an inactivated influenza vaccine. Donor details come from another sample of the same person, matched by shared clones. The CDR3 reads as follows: CSARKAGGKSEQYF. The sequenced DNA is TGCAGTGCTAGGAAAGCGGGAGGGAAGTCCGAGCAGTACTTC.